This T cell receptor (beta chain) emerged from a study of blood T cell repertoires in COVID-19. Study-level information: COVID-19 samples, acute and convalescent, were from the United States, Italy and Spain. T cells, B-cell-depleted T cells, or PBMCs supplied cDNA or gDNA.

In the authors' methods: Nucleated cell counts were estimated from reference gene primer amplification. Libraries were prepared by immunoSEQ multiplex PCR; TCRdb keeps only in-frame clonotypes and omits some of them. The V and J calls and clone size come from that table; D and trimming were worked out from the DNA. The table includes about 160,000 clones, approximately 79% detected once. The CDR3 is 12 amino acids. V lost 2 bases, J lost 5 bases, and 6 bases lay in between. Germline assignment: CDR1 MNHNS and CDR2 SASEGT. V and J are TRBV6-1 and TRBJ1-1; D is unresolved. The receptor was derived from a woman aged 40 to 50 with COVID-19, enrolled during active disease. The sample taken for sequencing was peripheral blood. CDR3 sequence: CASSEWHTEAFF. The CDR3 DNA follows: TGTGCCAGCAGTGAATGGCATACTGAAGCTTTCTTT.